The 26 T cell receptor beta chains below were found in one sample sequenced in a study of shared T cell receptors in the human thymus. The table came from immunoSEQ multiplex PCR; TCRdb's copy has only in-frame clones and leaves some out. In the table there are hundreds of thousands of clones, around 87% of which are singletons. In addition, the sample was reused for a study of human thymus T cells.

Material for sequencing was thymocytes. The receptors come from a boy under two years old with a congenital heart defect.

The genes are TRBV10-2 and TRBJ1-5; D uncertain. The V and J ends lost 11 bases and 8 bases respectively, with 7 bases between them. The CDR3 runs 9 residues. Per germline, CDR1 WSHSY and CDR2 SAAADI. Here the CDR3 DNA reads TGCGCCTCCGGGGAGCCCCAGCATTTT. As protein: CASGEPQHF.

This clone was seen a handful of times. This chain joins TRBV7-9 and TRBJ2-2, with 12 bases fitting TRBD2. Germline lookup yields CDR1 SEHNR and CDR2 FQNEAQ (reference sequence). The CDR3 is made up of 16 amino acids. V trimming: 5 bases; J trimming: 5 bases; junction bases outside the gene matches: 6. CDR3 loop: CASSPQLAGGTGELFF. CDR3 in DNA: TGTGCCAGCAGCCCACAACTAGCGGGAGGAACCGGGGAGCTGTTTTTT.

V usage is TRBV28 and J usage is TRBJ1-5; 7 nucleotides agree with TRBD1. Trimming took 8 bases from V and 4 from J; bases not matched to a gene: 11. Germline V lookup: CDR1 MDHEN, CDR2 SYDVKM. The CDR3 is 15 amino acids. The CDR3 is CASDNAAGGNQPQHF. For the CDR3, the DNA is TGTGCCAGCGACAATGCGGCAGGGGGTAATCAGCCCCAGCATTTT.

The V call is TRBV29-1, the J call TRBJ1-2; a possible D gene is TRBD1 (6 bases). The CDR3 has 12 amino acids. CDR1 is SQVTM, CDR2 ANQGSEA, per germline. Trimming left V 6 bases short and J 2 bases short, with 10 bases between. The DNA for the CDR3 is TGCAGCGTGCCCACAGGGAACTATGGCTACACCTTC. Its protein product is CSVPTGNYGYTF.

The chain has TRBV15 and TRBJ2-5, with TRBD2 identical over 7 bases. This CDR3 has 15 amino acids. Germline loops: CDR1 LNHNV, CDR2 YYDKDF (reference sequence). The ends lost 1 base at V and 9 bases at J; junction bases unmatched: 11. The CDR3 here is CATSRVSMAGVAQYF. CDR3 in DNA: TGTGCCACCAGCAGAGTCTCTATGGCGGGGGTTGCCCAGTACTTC.

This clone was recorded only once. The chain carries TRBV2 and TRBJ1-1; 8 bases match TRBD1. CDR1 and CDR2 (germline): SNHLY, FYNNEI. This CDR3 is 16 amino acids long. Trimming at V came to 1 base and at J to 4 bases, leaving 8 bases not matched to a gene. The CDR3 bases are TGTGCCAGCAGTGAAGTGGACAGGGTACTGGTCACTGAAGCTTTCTTT. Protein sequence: CASSEVDRVLVTEAFF.

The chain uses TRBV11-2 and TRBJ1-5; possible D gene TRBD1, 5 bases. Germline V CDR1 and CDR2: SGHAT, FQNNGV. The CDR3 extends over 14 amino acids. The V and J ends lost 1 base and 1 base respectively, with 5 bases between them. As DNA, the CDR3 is TGTGCCAGCAGCTTAGGGACAAGCAATCAGCCCCAGCATTTT. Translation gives CASSLGTSNQPQHF.

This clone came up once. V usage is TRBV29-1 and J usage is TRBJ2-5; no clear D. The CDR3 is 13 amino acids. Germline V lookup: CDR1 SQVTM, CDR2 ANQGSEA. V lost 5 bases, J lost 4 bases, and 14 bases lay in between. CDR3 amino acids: CSVLVPGTETQYF. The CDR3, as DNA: TGCAGCGTTTTGGTCCCTGGCACAGAGACCCAGTACTTC.

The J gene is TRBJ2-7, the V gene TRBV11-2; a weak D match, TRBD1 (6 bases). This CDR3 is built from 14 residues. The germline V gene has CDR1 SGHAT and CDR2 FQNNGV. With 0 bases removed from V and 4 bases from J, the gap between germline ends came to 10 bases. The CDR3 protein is CASSLERTAYEQYF. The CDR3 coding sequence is TGTGCCAGCAGCTTAGAGCGGACAGCTTACGAGCAGTACTTC.

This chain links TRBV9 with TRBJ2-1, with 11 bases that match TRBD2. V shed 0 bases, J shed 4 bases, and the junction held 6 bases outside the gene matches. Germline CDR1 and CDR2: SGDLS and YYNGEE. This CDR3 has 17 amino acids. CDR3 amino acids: CASSVASGGTPYNEQFF. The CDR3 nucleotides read TGTGCCAGCAGCGTAGCTAGCGGGGGGACTCCTTACAATGAGCAGTTCTTC.

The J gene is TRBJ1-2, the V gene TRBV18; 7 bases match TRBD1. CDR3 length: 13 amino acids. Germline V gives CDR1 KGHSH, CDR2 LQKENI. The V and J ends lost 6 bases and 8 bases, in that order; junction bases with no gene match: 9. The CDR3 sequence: CASSGDRDWGYTF. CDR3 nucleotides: TGTGCCAGCTCGGGTGACAGGGACTGGGGCTACACCTTC.

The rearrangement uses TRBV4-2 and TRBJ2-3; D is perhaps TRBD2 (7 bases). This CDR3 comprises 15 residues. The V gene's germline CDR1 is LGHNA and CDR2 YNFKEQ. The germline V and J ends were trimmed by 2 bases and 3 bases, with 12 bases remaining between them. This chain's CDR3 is CASSQPAGATDTQYF. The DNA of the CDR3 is TGTGCCAGCAGCCAACCGGCGGGGGCTACAGATACGCAGTATTTT.

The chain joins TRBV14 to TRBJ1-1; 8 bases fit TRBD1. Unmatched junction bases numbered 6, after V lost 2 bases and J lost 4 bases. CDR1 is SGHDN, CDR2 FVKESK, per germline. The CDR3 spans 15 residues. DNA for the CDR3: TGTGCCAGCAGCCAAACAGGGGGGGGTAGCACTGAAGCTTTCTTT. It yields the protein CASSQTGGGSTEAFF. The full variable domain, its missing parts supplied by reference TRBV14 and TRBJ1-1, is EAGVTQFPSHSVIEKGQTVTLRCDPISGHDNLYWYRRVMGKEIKFLLHFVKESKQDESGMPNNRFLAERTGGTYSTLKVQPAELEDSGVYFCASSQTGGGSTEAFFGQGTRLTVV.

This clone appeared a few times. The CDR3 region has the DNA TGTGCCAGCAGCCAATTAGGGCTAGCGGCCTCCTACGAGCAGTACTTC. Translated, it gives CASSQLGLAASYEQYF. This chain links TRBV16 with TRBJ2-7; 7 bases fit TRBD2. Germline V gives CDR1 KGHSY, CDR2 FQNENV. The CDR3 is 16 residues long. The J segment lost 0 bases and the V segment lost 1 base, leaving 6 bases of the junction unmatched.

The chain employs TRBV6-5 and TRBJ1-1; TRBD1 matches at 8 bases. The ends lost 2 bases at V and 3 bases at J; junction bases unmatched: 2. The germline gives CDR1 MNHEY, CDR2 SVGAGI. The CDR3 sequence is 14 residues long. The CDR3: CASSYLTGDTEAFF. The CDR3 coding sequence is TGTGCCAGCAGTTACCTGACAGGGGACACTGAAGCTTTCTTT.

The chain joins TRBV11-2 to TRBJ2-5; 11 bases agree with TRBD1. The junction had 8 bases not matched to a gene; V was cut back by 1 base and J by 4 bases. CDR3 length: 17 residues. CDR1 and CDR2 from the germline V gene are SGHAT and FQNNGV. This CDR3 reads CASSLGGGQGGLETQYF. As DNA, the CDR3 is TGTGCCAGCAGCTTAGGAGGGGGACAGGGGGGATTAGAGACCCAGTACTTC. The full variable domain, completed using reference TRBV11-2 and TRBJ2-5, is EAGVAQSPRYKIIEKRQSVAFWCNPISGHATLYWYQQILGQGPKLLIQFQNNGVVDDSQLPKDRFSAERLKGVDSTLKIQPAKLEDSAVYLCASSLGGGQGGLETQYFGPGTRLLVL.

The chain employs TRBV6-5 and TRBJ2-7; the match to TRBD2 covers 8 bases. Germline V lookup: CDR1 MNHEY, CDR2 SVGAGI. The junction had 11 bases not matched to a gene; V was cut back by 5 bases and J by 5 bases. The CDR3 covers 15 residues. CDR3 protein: CASSPLSGSKHEQYF. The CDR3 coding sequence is TGTGCCAGCAGTCCTCTCAGCGGGAGTAAACACGAGCAGTACTTC.

CDR3 in amino acids: CASTPGQGPTWSQPQHF. The CDR3, as DNA: TGTGCCAGTACCCCAGGGCAGGGCCCGACCTGGAGTCAGCCCCAGCATTTT. This chain uses TRBV19 with TRBJ1-5, with D possibly matching TRBD1 (5 bases). The germline gives CDR1 LNHDA, CDR2 SQIVND (reference sequence). The CDR3 contains 17 residues. With 7 bases removed from V and 6 bases from J, the gap between germline ends came to 25 bases.

The CDR3: CASSLGRGGNQPQHF. DNA of the CDR3: TGTGCCAGCAGTTTGGGTAGGGGTGGGAATCAGCCCCAGCATTTT. The chain uses TRBV28 and TRBJ1-5, with D perhaps matching TRBD1 (5 bases). The ends were cut back, 3 bases at V and 4 bases at J, with 13 bases in the middle. The CDR3 spans 15 residues. CDR1 is MDHEN, CDR2 SYDVKM, per germline.

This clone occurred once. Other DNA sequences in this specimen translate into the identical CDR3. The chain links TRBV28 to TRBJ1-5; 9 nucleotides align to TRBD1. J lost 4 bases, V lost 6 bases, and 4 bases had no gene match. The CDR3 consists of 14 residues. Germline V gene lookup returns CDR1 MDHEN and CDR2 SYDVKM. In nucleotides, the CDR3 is TGTGCCAGCAGGTTGGACAGGGGAAATCAGCCCCAGCATTTT. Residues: CASRLDRGNQPQHF.

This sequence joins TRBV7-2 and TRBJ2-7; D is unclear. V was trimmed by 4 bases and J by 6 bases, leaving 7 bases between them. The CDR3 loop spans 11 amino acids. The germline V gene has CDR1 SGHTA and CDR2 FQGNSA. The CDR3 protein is CASSSPLEQYF. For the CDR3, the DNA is TGTGCCAGCAGCTCCCCTCTCGAGCAGTACTTC. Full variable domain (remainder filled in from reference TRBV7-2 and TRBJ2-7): GAGVSQSPSNKVTEKGKDVELRCDPISGHTALYWYRQSLGQGLEFLIYFQGNSAPDKSGLPSDRFSAERTGGSVSTLTIQRTQQEDSAVYLCASSSPLEQYFGPGTRLTVT.

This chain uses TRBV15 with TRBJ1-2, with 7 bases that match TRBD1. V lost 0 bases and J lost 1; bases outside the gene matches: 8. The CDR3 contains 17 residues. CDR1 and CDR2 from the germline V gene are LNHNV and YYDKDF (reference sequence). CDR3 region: CATSRDGQGEFNYGYTF. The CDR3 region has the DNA TGTGCCACCAGCAGAGATGGGCAGGGGGAATTTAACTATGGCTACACCTTC.

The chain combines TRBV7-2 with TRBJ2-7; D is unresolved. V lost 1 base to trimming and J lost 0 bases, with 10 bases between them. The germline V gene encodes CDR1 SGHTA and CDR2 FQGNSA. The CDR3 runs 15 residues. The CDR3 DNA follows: TGTGCCAGCAGCTTAGGTCAGTATTCCTCCTACGAGCAGTACTTC. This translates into CASSLGQYSSYEQYF.

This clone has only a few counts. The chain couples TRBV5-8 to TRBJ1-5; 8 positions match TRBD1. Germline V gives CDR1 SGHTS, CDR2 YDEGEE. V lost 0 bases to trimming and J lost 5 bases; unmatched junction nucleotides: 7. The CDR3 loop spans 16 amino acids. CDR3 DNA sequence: TGTGCCAGCAGCTTGGGACAGGGGAGTTTGGATCAGCCCCAGCATTTT. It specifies CASSLGQGSLDQPQHF.

As DNA, the CDR3 is TGCGCCAGCAGCCAAGTTAGGCAGGGGAACTATGGCTACACCTTC. Amino acid sequence: CASSQVRQGNYGYTF. The chain couples TRBV4-1 to TRBJ1-2, with a possible D match to TRBD1 (6 bases). Germline V gives CDR1 MGHRA, CDR2 YSYEKL. Trimming took off 1 base at V and 2 bases at J, with 11 bases between the two ends. The CDR3 loop spans 15 amino acids.

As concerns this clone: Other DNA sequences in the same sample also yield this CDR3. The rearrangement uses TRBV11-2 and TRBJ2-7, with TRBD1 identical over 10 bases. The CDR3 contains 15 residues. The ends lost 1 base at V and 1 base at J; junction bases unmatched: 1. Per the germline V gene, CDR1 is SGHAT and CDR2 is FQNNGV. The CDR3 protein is CASSLGQGASYEQYF. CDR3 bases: TGTGCCAGCAGCTTAGGACAGGGGGCTTCCTACGAGCAGTACTTC.